This TCR beta chain was identified in a study of shared clonotypes between healthy human individuals. Turning to the study itself: Serving as donors were a couple of women and three men, whose ages spanned 18 to 49. Broader study findings: The study's rarefaction showed incomplete sorted-subset sequencing despite large depth.

Concerning this clone: Its antigen is unidentified.

Deep was the level at which the assay was run. Libraries were prepared by immunoSEQ multiplex PCR; TCRdb keeps only in-frame clonotypes and omits some of them. The repertoire includes roughly 2.1 million clones, about 92% of them detected once, and 1.7% sits in the top ten. The V gene's germline CDR1 is MGHRA and CDR2 YSYEKL. This CDR3 is 17 amino acids long. Unmatched junction bases numbered 6, after V lost 1 base and J lost 4 bases. Naive CD8 cells lacked CD45RO and underwent positive selection for CCR7, leaving out terminally differentiated effector memory CD45RA+ cells. Healthy adults negative for HIV, lacking recent acute infections or vaccinations, served as donors.

The J gene is TRBJ2-5, the V gene TRBV4-1; 13 nucleotides align to TRBD2. The sequenced sample was naive CD8+ T cells from PBMCs. The receptor was isolated from a young man in good health. Some clones in this sample may be carry-over from other donors' samples. This CDR3 is CASSQGGRLAGGETQYF. The CDR3 bases are TGCGCCAGCAGCCAAGGGGGACGACTAGCGGGAGGAGAGACCCAGTACTTC.